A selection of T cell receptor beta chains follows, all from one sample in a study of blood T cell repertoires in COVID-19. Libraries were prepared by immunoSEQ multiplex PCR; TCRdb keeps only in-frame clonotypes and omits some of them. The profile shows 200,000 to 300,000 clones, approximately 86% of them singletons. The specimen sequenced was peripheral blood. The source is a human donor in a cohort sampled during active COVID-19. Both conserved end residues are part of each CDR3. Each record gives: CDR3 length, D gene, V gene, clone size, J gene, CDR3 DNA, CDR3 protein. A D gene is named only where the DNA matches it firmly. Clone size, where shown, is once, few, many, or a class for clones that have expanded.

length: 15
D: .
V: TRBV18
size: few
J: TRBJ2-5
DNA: TGTGCCAGCTCACCCGCTTCAGGGTTGCAAGAGACCCAGTACTTC
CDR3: CASSPASGLQETQYF

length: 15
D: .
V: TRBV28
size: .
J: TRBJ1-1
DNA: TGTGCCAGCAGTGCCCCCGCGGGGGGAGATACTGAAGCTTTCTTT
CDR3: CASSAPAGGDTEAFF

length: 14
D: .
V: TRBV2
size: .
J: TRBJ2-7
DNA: TGTGCCAGCAGTGAACAGGGGCCATCGTACGAGCAGTACTTC
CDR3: CASSEQGPSYEQYF

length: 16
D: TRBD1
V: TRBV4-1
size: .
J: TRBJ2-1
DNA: TGCGCCAGCAGCCGTCTACAGGGGGAAGACTACAATGAGCAGTTCTTC
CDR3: CASSRLQGEDYNEQFF

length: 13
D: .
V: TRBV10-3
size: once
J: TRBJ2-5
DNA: TGTGCCATCAATATGGCCGGAGGAGAGACCCAGTACTTC
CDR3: CAINMAGGETQYF

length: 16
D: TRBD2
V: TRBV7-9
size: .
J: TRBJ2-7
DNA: TGTGCCAGCAGCGGGGTTAGCGGGAGGGCCTCCTACGAGCAGTACTTC
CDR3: CASSGVSGRASYEQYF

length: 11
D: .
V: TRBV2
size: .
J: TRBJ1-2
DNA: TGTGCCAGCAGCGTAGGCGGTGGCTACACCTTC
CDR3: CASSVGGGYTF

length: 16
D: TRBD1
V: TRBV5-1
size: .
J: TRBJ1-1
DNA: TGCGCCAGCAGCCGGGACAGGTCGACCCCGAACACTGAAGCTTTCTTT
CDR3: CASSRDRSTPNTEAFF

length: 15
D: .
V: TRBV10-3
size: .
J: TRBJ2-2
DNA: TGTGCCATCGCCCAAGTGGAGCGGAATACCGGGGAGCTGTTTTTT
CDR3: CAIAQVERNTGELFF

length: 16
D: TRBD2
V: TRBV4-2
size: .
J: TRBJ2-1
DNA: TGTGCCAGCAGCCAAGCCGCAAGCGGGGGGGCCCGTGAGCAGTTCTTC
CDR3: CASSQAASGGAREQFF

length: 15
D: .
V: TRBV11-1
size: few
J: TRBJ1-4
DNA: TGTGCCAGCAGCCCCAGCGGGGGAGTGCCCGAAAAACTGTTTTTT
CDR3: CASSPSGGVPEKLFF

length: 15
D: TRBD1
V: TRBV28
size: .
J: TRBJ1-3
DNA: TGTGCCAGCAGTTTGGGACAGGGCACTGGAAACACCATATATTTT
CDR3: CASSLGQGTGNTIYF

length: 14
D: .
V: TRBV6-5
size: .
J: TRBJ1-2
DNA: TGTGCCAGCAGTAGAAGGAGACAGGTGCTAGGCTACACCTTC
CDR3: CASSRRRQVLGYTF

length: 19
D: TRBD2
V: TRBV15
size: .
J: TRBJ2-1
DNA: TGTGCCACCAGCAGACACCAGACCGGGACTAGCGGTCTTTTGGATGAGCAGTTCTTC
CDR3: CATSRHQTGTSGLLDEQFF

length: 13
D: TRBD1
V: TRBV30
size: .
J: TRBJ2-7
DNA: TGTGCCTGGACTACAGGGGGCCCCTACGAGCAGTACTTC
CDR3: CAWTTGGPYEQYF

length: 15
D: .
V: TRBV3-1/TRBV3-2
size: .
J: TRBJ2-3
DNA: TGTGCCAGCAGCCAAGATCGACTAGTAGCAGATACGCAGTATTTT
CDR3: CASSQDRLVADTQYF

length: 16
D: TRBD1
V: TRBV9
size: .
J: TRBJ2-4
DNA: TGTGCCAGCAGCGCGAGGACAGGGGAGGTAGGGGACATTCAGTACTTC
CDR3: CASSARTGEVGDIQYF

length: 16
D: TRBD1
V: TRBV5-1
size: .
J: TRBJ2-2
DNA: TGCGCCAGCAGCTCTACAGGGGTAGCGAACACCGGGGAGCTGTTTTTT
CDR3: CASSSTGVANTGELFF

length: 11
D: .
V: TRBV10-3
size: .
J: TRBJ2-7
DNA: TGTGCCATCAGTGCCTACTACGAGCAGTACTTC
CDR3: CAISAYYEQYF

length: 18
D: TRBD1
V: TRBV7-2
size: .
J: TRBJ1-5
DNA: TGTGCCAGCAGCTTAAGTAGAGCCGGGACAGCGAGTAATCAGCCCCAGCATTTT
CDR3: CASSLSRAGTASNQPQHF

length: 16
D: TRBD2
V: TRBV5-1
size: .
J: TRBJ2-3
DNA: TGCGCCAGCAGCACCGGGACTAGCGGACCCACAGATACGCAGTATTTT
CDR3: CASSTGTSGPTDTQYF

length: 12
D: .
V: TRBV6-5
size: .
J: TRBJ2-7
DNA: TGTGCCACCATTAGGACACCCTACGAGCAGTACTTC
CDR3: CATIRTPYEQYF

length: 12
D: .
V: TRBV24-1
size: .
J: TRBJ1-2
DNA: TGTGCCACCAGTGACCGTTCGGCGGACTACACCTTC
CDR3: CATSDRSADYTF

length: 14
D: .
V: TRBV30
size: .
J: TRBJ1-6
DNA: TGTGCCTGGAGTGAGGGACTCGAAAATTCACCCCTCCACTTT
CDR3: CAWSEGLENSPLHF

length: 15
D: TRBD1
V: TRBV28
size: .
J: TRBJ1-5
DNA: TGTGCCAGCACATTCACAGGGGTGCTCTCTCAGCCCCAGCATTTT
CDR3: CASTFTGVLSQPQHF

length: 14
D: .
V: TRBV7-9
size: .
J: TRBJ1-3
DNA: TGTGCCGCGGAGACGGGTTTACGGGGAAACACCATATATTTT
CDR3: CAAETGLRGNTIYF

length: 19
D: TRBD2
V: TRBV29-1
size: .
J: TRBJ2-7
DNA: TGCAGCGCGGAAGTTCCCGGGACTAGCGGGAGGGGGAATTTATACGAGCAGTACTTC
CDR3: CSAEVPGTSGRGNLYEQYF

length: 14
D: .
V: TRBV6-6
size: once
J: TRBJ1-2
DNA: TGTGCCACCGGAGGGGGGGCGCTGAGCTATGGCTACACCTTC
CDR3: CATGGGALSYGYTF

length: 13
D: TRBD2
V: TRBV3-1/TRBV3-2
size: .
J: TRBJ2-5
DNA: TGTGCCAGCAGCCAAGGACTAGCGGAGACCCAGTACTTC
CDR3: CASSQGLAETQYF

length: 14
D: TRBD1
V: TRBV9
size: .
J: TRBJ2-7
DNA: TGTGCCAGCAGCCCTCGACAGGGAAACTACGAGCAGTACTTC
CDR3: CASSPRQGNYEQYF

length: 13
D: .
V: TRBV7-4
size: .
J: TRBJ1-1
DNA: TGTGCCAGCAGCTCCATTGGACAGCCTGAAGCTTTCTTT
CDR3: CASSSIGQPEAFF

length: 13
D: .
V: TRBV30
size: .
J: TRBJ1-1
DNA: TGTGCCTGGAAGGCGGGACTGAACACTGAAGCTTTCTTT
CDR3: CAWKAGLNTEAFF

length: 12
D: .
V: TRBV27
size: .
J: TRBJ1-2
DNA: TGTGCCAGCAGTGCGGGCCTGGGGGGCTACACCTTC
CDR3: CASSAGLGGYTF

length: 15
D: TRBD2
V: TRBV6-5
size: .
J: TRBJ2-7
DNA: TGTGCCAGCAGTAGGGAGGCTAGCGGGAACTACGAGCAGTACTTC
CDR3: CASSREASGNYEQYF

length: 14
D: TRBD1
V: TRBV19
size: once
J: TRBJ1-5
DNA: TGTGCCAGCTACAACAGGGGCAACAATCAGCCCCAGCATTTT
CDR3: CASYNRGNNQPQHF

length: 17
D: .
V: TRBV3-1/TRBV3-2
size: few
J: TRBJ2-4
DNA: TGTGCCAGCAGCGCCACCCTGGGCAGGGCCTCCAAAAACATTCAGTACTTC
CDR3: CASSATLGRASKNIQYF

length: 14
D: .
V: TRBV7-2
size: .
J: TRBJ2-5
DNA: TGTGCCAGCAGCTTAGTCTTGAGACAAGAGACCCAGTACTTC
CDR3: CASSLVLRQETQYF

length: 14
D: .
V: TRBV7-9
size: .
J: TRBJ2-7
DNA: TGTGCCAGCAGCTTAACTAGGCAACACTACGAGCAGTACTTC
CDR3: CASSLTRQHYEQYF

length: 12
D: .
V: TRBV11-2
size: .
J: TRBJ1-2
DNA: TGTGCCAGCAGCTGGAGGAACTATGGCTACACCTTC
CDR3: CASSWRNYGYTF

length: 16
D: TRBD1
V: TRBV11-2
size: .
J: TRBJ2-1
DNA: TGTGCCAGCAGCAAACTACAGGGGCCCTCCTACAATGAGCAGTTCTTC
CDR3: CASSKLQGPSYNEQFF

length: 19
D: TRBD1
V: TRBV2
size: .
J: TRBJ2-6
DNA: TGTGCCAGCAGTGCCCCCTCAGGGGGCGAACATTCTGGGGCCAACGTCCTGACTTTC
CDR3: CASSAPSGGEHSGANVLTF

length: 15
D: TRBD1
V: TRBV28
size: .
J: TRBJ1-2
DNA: TGTGCCAGCAGTCATGGGGACGGGACAGGGAACGGCTACACCTTC
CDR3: CASSHGDGTGNGYTF

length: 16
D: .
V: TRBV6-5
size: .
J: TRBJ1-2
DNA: TGTGCCAGCAGTTACTCAAACCCCGGGGAGATCTATGGCTACACCTTC
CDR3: CASSYSNPGEIYGYTF

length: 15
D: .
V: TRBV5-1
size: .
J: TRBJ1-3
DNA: TGCGCCAGCAGCTTGATGGGAGACTCTGGAAACACCATATATTTT
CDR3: CASSLMGDSGNTIYF

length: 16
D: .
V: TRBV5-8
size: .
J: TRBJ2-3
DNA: TGTGCCAGCAGCTTGGAGGTGGGCAGTTCCACAGATACGCAGTATTTT
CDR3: CASSLEVGSSTDTQYF

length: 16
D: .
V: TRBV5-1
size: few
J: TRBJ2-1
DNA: TGCGCCAGCAGCCCCGAAGCGAGCCGGGGTTACAATGAGCAGTTCTTC
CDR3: CASSPEASRGYNEQFF

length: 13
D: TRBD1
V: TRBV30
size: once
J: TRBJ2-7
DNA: TGTGCCTGGGCAATGGACAGGCTAAAAACCCAGTACTTC
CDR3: CAWAMDRLKTQYF

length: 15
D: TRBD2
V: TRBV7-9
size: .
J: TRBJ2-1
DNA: TGTGCCAGCAGCTTGCTAGCGGGAGTCGACAATGAGCAGTTCTTC
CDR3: CASSLLAGVDNEQFF

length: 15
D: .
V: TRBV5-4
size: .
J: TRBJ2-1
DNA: TGTGCCAGCAGCTTGGCCGTTAGCATTGGCAATGAGCAGTTCTTC
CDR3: CASSLAVSIGNEQFF

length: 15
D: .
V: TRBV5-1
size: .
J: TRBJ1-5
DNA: TGCGCCAGCAGTTCGAAAGGGGATTTCAATCAGCCCCAGCATTTT
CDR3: CASSSKGDFNQPQHF

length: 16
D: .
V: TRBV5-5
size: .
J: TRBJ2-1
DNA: TGTGCCAGCAGCTTGCAGGCGGGGGCCGCTTACAATGAGCAGTTCTTC
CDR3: CASSLQAGAAYNEQFF

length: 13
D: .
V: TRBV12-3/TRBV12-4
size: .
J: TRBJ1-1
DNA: TGTGCCAGCAGTTTAGTGCTGGGGGCAATGGCTTTCTTT
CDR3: CASSLVLGAMAFF